These T cell receptor beta chains were read from a single sample in a study of shared clonotypes between healthy human individuals. Clones were read by immunoSEQ multiplex PCR, and TCRdb kept only the in-frame ones, dropping some. The sample includes some 2,400,000 clones, nearly 97% of them seen just once. Sequenced input: naive CD4+ T cells sorted from blood. The receptors originated from a man aged 18 to 29 in good health. The CDR3 runs from the conserved cysteine through the conserved F or W. The order of the fields is J gene, D gene, clone size, V gene, CDR3 DNA, CDR3 protein. A D gene is named only where the DNA matches it firmly. Clone size, where shown, is once, few, many, or a class for clones that have expanded.

j_call: TRBJ2-2; d_call: NA; clone_size: NA; v_call: TRBV18; cdr3_nt: TGTGCCAGCTCACCACTCGGGGACGGTAACACCGGGGAGCTGTTTTTT; cdr3_aa: CASSPLGDGNTGELFF
j_call: TRBJ1-3; d_call: TRBD1; clone_size: NA; v_call: TRBV28; cdr3_nt: TGTGCCAGCAGGGGAACAGGGGACTCTGGAAACACCATATATTTT; cdr3_aa: CASRGTGDSGNTIYF
j_call: TRBJ1-6; d_call: TRBD1; clone_size: NA; v_call: TRBV4-1; cdr3_nt: TGCGCCAGCAGCCAAGACAGGGGGTACAATTCACCCCTCCACTTT; cdr3_aa: CASSQDRGYNSPLHF
j_call: TRBJ1-2; d_call: NA; clone_size: once; v_call: TRBV28; cdr3_nt: TGTGCCAGCAGTTTGGGGCGCAGTTATGGCTACACCTTC; cdr3_aa: CASSLGRSYGYTF
j_call: TRBJ1-2; d_call: NA; clone_size: once; v_call: TRBV10-3; cdr3_nt: TGTGCCATCAGTGAGGGGTCCCAGAACTATGGCTACACCTTC; cdr3_aa: CAISEGSQNYGYTF
j_call: TRBJ2-2; d_call: NA; clone_size: NA; v_call: TRBV18; cdr3_nt: TGTGCCAGCTCACCACCGATGAGGCTCGGGGAGCTGTTTTTT; cdr3_aa: CASSPPMRLGELFF
j_call: TRBJ2-3; d_call: NA; clone_size: once; v_call: TRBV10-1; cdr3_nt: TGCGCCAGCAGTCGCGACAGGACCACAGATACGCAGTATTTT; cdr3_aa: CASSRDRTTDTQYF
j_call: TRBJ1-1; d_call: TRBD1; clone_size: NA; v_call: TRBV5-1; cdr3_nt: TGCGCCAGCAGCCCAATGGACAGGGGCACTGAAGCTTTCTTT; cdr3_aa: CASSPMDRGTEAFF
j_call: TRBJ2-3; d_call: NA; clone_size: NA; v_call: TRBV2; cdr3_nt: TGTGCCAGCAGAAGTAGCACAGATACGCAGTATTTT; cdr3_aa: CASRSSTDTQYF
j_call: TRBJ2-4; d_call: NA; clone_size: NA; v_call: TRBV15; cdr3_nt: TGTGCCACCAGCAGGGAGAAGGGGAACATTCAGTACTTC; cdr3_aa: CATSREKGNIQYF
j_call: TRBJ2-1; d_call: TRBD2; clone_size: once; v_call: TRBV2; cdr3_nt: TGTGCCAGCAGTGAAGGTCCCACTAGCGGGAGGCCCCACAATGAGCAGTTCTTC; cdr3_aa: CASSEGPTSGRPHNEQFF
j_call: TRBJ2-2; d_call: TRBD2; clone_size: NA; v_call: TRBV7-2; cdr3_nt: TGTGCCAGTAATTTAGCGGGGGGGAACACCGGGGAGCTGTTTTTT; cdr3_aa: CASNLAGGNTGELFF
j_call: TRBJ2-3; d_call: NA; clone_size: NA; v_call: TRBV9; cdr3_nt: TGTGCCAGCAGCGTAGGACGGGCGGGGCGTACCACAGATACGCAGTATTTT; cdr3_aa: CASSVGRAGRTTDTQYF
j_call: TRBJ1-1; d_call: NA; clone_size: NA; v_call: TRBV7-2; cdr3_nt: TGTGCCAGCAGCTTACAAGCGCTGAACACTGAAGCTTTCTTT; cdr3_aa: CASSLQALNTEAFF
j_call: TRBJ1-1; d_call: NA; clone_size: NA; v_call: TRBV30; cdr3_nt: TGTGCCTGGGCCTTTGTCATGAACACTGAAGCTTTCTTT; cdr3_aa: CAWAFVMNTEAFF
j_call: TRBJ2-1; d_call: TRBD2; clone_size: NA; v_call: TRBV19; cdr3_nt: TGTGCCAGTAGTATAGTCTCAAGCGGGAGGTTAAATGAGCAGTTCTTC; cdr3_aa: CASSIVSSGRLNEQFF
j_call: TRBJ2-7; d_call: TRBD1; clone_size: NA; v_call: TRBV10-2; cdr3_nt: TGCGCCAGCAGTGAACGAGACAGGGGTCAGGAGCAGTACTTC; cdr3_aa: CASSERDRGQEQYF
j_call: TRBJ2-7; d_call: TRBD1; clone_size: NA; v_call: TRBV7-7; cdr3_nt: TGTGCTAGCAGCCCGGGGACAGGGCCCTACGAGCAGTACTTC; cdr3_aa: CASSPGTGPYEQYF
j_call: TRBJ1-1; d_call: NA; clone_size: NA; v_call: TRBV5-6; cdr3_nt: TGTGCCAGCAGCCTACTCCCGACCGAAGCTTTCTTT; cdr3_aa: CASSLLPTEAFF
j_call: TRBJ2-2; d_call: NA; clone_size: NA; v_call: TRBV11-3; cdr3_nt: TGTGCCAGCAGCTTAGGACGTCTGGGGAGCACCGGGGAGCTGTTTTTT; cdr3_aa: CASSLGRLGSTGELFF
j_call: TRBJ2-7; d_call: NA; clone_size: NA; v_call: TRBV10-1; cdr3_nt: TGCGCCAGCAGTGCGAACGGGGTGAGCTCCTACGAGCAGTACTTC; cdr3_aa: CASSANGVSSYEQYF
j_call: TRBJ2-7; d_call: TRBD1; clone_size: NA; v_call: TRBV4-1; cdr3_nt: TGCGCCAGCAGTCAGGGGGCCGAGCAGTACTTC; cdr3_aa: CASSQGAEQYF
j_call: TRBJ1-6; d_call: NA; clone_size: NA; v_call: TRBV28; cdr3_nt: TGTGCCAGCTACTCGGGAACTTATAATTCACCCCTCCACTTT; cdr3_aa: CASYSGTYNSPLHF
j_call: TRBJ1-4; d_call: NA; clone_size: NA; v_call: TRBV7-2; cdr3_nt: TGTGCCAGCAGCTTAGGAGGGACTGAAAAACTGTTTTTT; cdr3_aa: CASSLGGTEKLFF
j_call: TRBJ1-2; d_call: TRBD1; clone_size: once; v_call: TRBV28; cdr3_nt: TGTGCCAGCAGTTTTAGAGGGGGCGACTATGGCTACACCTTC; cdr3_aa: CASSFRGGDYGYTF
j_call: TRBJ2-7; d_call: TRBD2; clone_size: NA; v_call: TRBV18; cdr3_nt: TGTGCCAGTTCTGAAGCGGGAGCAACCATCGAGCAGTACTTC; cdr3_aa: CASSEAGATIEQYF
j_call: TRBJ1-6; d_call: NA; clone_size: NA; v_call: TRBV28; cdr3_nt: TGTGCCAGCCATCAGGACAGTTCGAACAGAATGGATAATTCACCCCTCCACTTT; cdr3_aa: CASHQDSSNRMDNSPLHF
j_call: TRBJ1-2; d_call: TRBD1; clone_size: NA; v_call: TRBV5-1; cdr3_nt: TGCGCCAGCAGGTCCCTACAGGGGCACGACTATGGCTACACCTTC; cdr3_aa: CASRSLQGHDYGYTF
j_call: TRBJ1-1; d_call: NA; clone_size: NA; v_call: TRBV19; cdr3_nt: TGTGCCAGTAGTATAGCTCGGAACACTGAAGCTTTCTTT; cdr3_aa: CASSIARNTEAFF
j_call: TRBJ2-7; d_call: TRBD2; clone_size: NA; v_call: TRBV5-4; cdr3_nt: TGTGCCAGCAGCCGTCTAGCGGGAGGAGACGAGCAGTACTTC; cdr3_aa: CASSRLAGGDEQYF
j_call: TRBJ1-3; d_call: TRBD1; clone_size: NA; v_call: TRBV6-1; cdr3_nt: TGTGCCAGCCGACCTTACACAGGGGTTGGAAACACCATATATTTT; cdr3_aa: CASRPYTGVGNTIYF
j_call: TRBJ2-4; d_call: NA; clone_size: NA; v_call: TRBV28; cdr3_nt: TGTGCCAGCAGTTTATGGTCAGAAAACATTCAGTACTTC; cdr3_aa: CASSLWSENIQYF
j_call: TRBJ2-5; d_call: TRBD2; clone_size: NA; v_call: TRBV6-6; cdr3_nt: TGTGCCAGCAGTTACGGGACTAACCTACTTCAAGAGACCCAGTACTTC; cdr3_aa: CASSYGTNLLQETQYF
j_call: TRBJ2-1; d_call: NA; clone_size: NA; v_call: TRBV5-1; cdr3_nt: TGCGCCAGCAGCTTGGGCAGATCATCCTACAATGAGCAGTTCTTC; cdr3_aa: CASSLGRSSYNEQFF
j_call: TRBJ2-7; d_call: TRBD2; clone_size: NA; v_call: TRBV5-1; cdr3_nt: TGCGCCAGCAGCTTTAGCGGGGGGGCTTCCTACGAGCAGTACTTC; cdr3_aa: CASSFSGGASYEQYF
j_call: TRBJ1-2; d_call: NA; clone_size: NA; v_call: TRBV7-9; cdr3_nt: TGTGCCAGCAGCCCGATTGCGGGGAACGGCTACACCTTC; cdr3_aa: CASSPIAGNGYTF
j_call: TRBJ2-3; d_call: NA; clone_size: NA; v_call: TRBV5-1; cdr3_nt: TGCGCCAGCAGCTTGATGACGGGAGACACAGATACGCAGTATTTT; cdr3_aa: CASSLMTGDTDTQYF
j_call: TRBJ1-6; d_call: NA; clone_size: NA; v_call: TRBV6-1; cdr3_nt: TGTGCCAGCAGTGCCGTGAAGGGGAACTATAATTCACCCCTCCACTTT; cdr3_aa: CASSAVKGNYNSPLHF
j_call: TRBJ1-2; d_call: NA; clone_size: NA; v_call: TRBV7-9; cdr3_nt: TGTGCCAGCAGCAGAGCAGGGGCTAACTATGGCTACACCTTC; cdr3_aa: CASSRAGANYGYTF
j_call: TRBJ2-7; d_call: TRBD1; clone_size: NA; v_call: TRBV2; cdr3_nt: TGTGCCAGTAAAGGGACAGGGTCCTACGAGCAGTACTTC; cdr3_aa: CASKGTGSYEQYF
j_call: TRBJ2-7; d_call: NA; clone_size: NA; v_call: TRBV19; cdr3_nt: TGTGCCAGTAGTATAAAGGGGTCCTACGAGCAGTACTTC; cdr3_aa: CASSIKGSYEQYF
j_call: TRBJ2-7; d_call: NA; clone_size: NA; v_call: TRBV10-3; cdr3_nt: TGTGCCAATTACCCCAGGGTTTCCTACGAGCAGTACTTC; cdr3_aa: CANYPRVSYEQYF